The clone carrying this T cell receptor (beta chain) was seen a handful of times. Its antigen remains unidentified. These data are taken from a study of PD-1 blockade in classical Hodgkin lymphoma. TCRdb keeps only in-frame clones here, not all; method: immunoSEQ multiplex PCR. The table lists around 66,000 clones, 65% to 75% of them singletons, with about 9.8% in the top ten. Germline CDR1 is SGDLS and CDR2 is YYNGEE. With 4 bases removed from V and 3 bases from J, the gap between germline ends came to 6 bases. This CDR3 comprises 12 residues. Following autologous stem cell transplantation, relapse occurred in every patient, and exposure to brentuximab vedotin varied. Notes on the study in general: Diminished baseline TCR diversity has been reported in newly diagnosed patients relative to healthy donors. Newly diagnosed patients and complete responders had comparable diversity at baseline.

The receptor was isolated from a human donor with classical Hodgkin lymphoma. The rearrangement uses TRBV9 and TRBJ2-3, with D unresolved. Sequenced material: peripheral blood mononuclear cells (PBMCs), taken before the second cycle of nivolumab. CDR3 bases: TGTGCCAGCAGCCTTGGGACAGATACGCAGTATTTT. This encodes CASSLGTDTQYF.